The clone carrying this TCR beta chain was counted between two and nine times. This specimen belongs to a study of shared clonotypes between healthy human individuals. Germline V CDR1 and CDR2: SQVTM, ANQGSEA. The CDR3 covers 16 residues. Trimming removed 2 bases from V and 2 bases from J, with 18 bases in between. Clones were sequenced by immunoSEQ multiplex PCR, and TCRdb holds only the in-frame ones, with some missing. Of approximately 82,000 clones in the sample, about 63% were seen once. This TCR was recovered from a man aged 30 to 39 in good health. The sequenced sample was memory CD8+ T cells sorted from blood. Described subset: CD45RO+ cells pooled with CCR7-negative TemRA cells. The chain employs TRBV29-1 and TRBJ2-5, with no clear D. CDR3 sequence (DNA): TGCAGCGTTGAATGGGCGTCCCCAGTGTTTCAAGAGACCCAGTACTTC. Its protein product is CSVEWASPVFQETQYF.